This is a list of T cell receptor beta chains from one sample in a study of beta chain features in type 1 diabetes. TCRdb keeps only in-frame clones here, not all; method: immunoSEQ multiplex PCR. The sample holds hundreds of thousands of clones; around an eighth are singletons and the top ten take approximately 0.022%. The sequenced sample consisted of naive CD4+ T cells from blood. The receptor source for this set is a man in his late teens or twenties with type 1 diabetes. CDR3s include the opening cysteine and the closing phenylalanine or tryptophan. D genes are given only for firm matches. Clone size is not always given. Where it is, it says once, few, many or a class for expanded clones.

CDR3	DNA	size	D	V	J
CASSRGPDNEQFF	TGTGCCAGTAGCCGGGGTCCGGACAATGAGCAGTTCTTC	.	.	TRBV19	TRBJ2-1
CASSLGSSLGYTF	TGTGCCAGCAGCTTGGGGAGCTCGCTCGGCTACACCTTC	.	.	TRBV5-6	TRBJ1-2
CATSRAGDPVYNEQFF	TGTGCCACCAGCCGGGCGGGGGACCCGGTCTACAATGAGCAGTTCTTC	few	TRBD2	TRBV15	TRBJ2-1
CASSLTFKTTEAFF	TGCGCCAGCAGTCTTACCTTTAAAACCACTGAAGCTTTCTTT	few	.	TRBV23-1	TRBJ1-1
CASSSTGQSPLHF	TGTGCCAGCAGCTCAACAGGGCAATCACCCCTCCACTTT	few	.	TRBV7-2	TRBJ1-6
CASSVQGQNTEAFF	TGTGCCAGCAGCGTACAGGGGCAGAACACTGAAGCTTTCTTT	few	.	TRBV9	TRBJ1-1
CASSSQGDYGYTF	TGTGCCAGCTCCTCGCAGGGTGACTATGGCTACACCTTC	.	.	TRBV18	TRBJ1-2
CASSPGQGRSYEQYF	TGTGCCAGCAGCCCCGGACAGGGTCGGTCCTACGAGCAGTACTTC	.	TRBD1	TRBV11-2	TRBJ2-7
CAITPSPGQGLSEAFF	TGTGCCATCACTCCCTCGCCGGGACAGGGGCTTTCTGAAGCTTTCTTT	.	TRBD1	TRBV10-3	TRBJ1-1
CASSFHRGSETQYF	TGTGCCAGCAGTTTTCACAGGGGATCGGAGACCCAGTACTTC	.	TRBD1	TRBV27	TRBJ2-5
CATSRAWDINQPQHF	TGTGCCACCAGCAGAGCCTGGGACATTAATCAGCCCCAGCATTTT	.	.	TRBV15	TRBJ1-5
CASSSGTVREQYF	TGTGCCAGCAGCTCCGGGACAGTACGCGAGCAGTACTTC	.	TRBD1	TRBV11-3	TRBJ2-7
CASSFSIGAWGATEAFF	TGCGCCAGCAGCTTCTCAATCGGGGCCTGGGGCGCCACTGAAGCTTTCTTT	.	.	TRBV5-1	TRBJ1-1
CASSSVYTQYF	TGTGCCAGCAGTAGTGTGTATACGCAGTATTTT	.	.	TRBV25-1	TRBJ2-3
CASSLVAGNTGELFF	TGTGCCAGCAGCTTAGTCGCGGGGAACACCGGGGAGCTGTTTTTT	.	.	TRBV7-2	TRBJ2-2
CASTGTSTNEQYF	TGTGCCAGTACGGGGACTAGTACCAACGAGCAGTACTTC	.	TRBD2	TRBV19	TRBJ2-7
CASSLQQEGEAFF	TGTGCCAGCAGCTTACAACAGGAGGGTGAAGCTTTCTTT	.	.	TRBV7-9	TRBJ1-1
CSGRALGEAFF	TGCAGCGGCCGGGCCCTCGGTGAAGCTTTCTTT	few	.	TRBV29-1	TRBJ1-1
CAISPDRNTEAFF	TGTGCCATCAGTCCCGACAGGAACACTGAAGCTTTCTTT	.	.	TRBV10-3	TRBJ1-1
CASSYAGTVYEQYF	TGTGCCAGCAGTTACGCCGGGACAGTATACGAGCAGTACTTC	.	TRBD1	TRBV6-5	TRBJ2-7
CASSPGAGEQYF	TGTGCCAGCAGTCCAGGAGCGGGAGAGCAGTACTTC	few	TRBD2	TRBV6-1	TRBJ2-7
CASSLPIRQGDDEQYF	TGCGCCAGCAGCCTTCCAATTAGGCAGGGGGACGACGAGCAGTACTTC	few	TRBD1	TRBV4-1	TRBJ2-7
CASSYAAQGGYGYTF	TGTGCCAGCAGTTACGCGGCACAGGGAGGTTATGGCTACACCTTC	few	.	TRBV6-6	TRBJ1-2
CAWRENRVSEAFF	TGTGCCTGGAGGGAAAACAGGGTCTCTGAAGCTTTCTTT	.	.	TRBV30	TRBJ1-1
CAPFGGAPYEQYF	TGTGCCCCGTTCGGGGGGGCCCCCTACGAGCAGTACTTC	few	TRBD2	TRBV10-3	TRBJ2-7
CASSLAMGTSYNEQFF	TGTGCCAGCAGCTTAGCGATGGGGACCTCCTACAATGAGCAGTTCTTC	few	.	TRBV7-2	TRBJ2-1
CASNLLPGGNYNEQFF	TGTGCCAGCAACCTTCTTCCGGGGGGGAACTACAATGAGCAGTTCTTC	.	TRBD2	TRBV11-2	TRBJ2-1
CASSSLRTDGYTF	TGTGCCAGCAGTTCCCTCCGGACAGATGGCTACACCTTC	.	.	TRBV6-5	TRBJ1-2
CASSLADREDTGELFF	TGCGCCAGCAGCTTGGCGGACAGGGAGGACACCGGGGAGCTGTTTTTT	.	TRBD1	TRBV5-1	TRBJ2-2
CSVEMIQGNSGYTF	TGCAGCGTTGAGATGATACAGGGGAATAGTGGCTACACCTTC	few	TRBD1	TRBV29-1	TRBJ1-2
CASSPSLGGVYGEQFF	TGTGCCAGCAGCCCCTCCTTAGGGGGAGTTTACGGTGAGCAGTTCTTC	few	.	TRBV14	TRBJ2-1
CASSYPDRASNQPQHF	TGTGCCAGCAGTTACCCCGACAGGGCCAGCAATCAGCCCCAGCATTTT	.	TRBD1	TRBV6-6	TRBJ1-5
CASSLWTALHNEQFF	TGCGCCAGCAGCTTGTGGACCGCCTTGCACAATGAGCAGTTCTTC	.	.	TRBV5-1	TRBJ2-1
CASSLDPGGPGEQYF	TGTGCCAGCAGCTTAGATCCCGGCGGACCTGGGGAGCAGTACTTC	few	.	TRBV11-3	TRBJ2-7
CASSVAGGRGGYTF	TGTGCCAGCAGCGTAGCAGGAGGGAGAGGTGGCTACACCTTC	few	.	TRBV9	TRBJ1-2
CATRGGLETQYF	TGTGCCACACGGGGGGGCCTAGAGACCCAGTACTTC	few	TRBD2	TRBV6-6	TRBJ2-5
CASSLYSNNEQFF	TGTGCCAGCTCCCTGTATAGTAACAATGAGCAGTTCTTC	.	.	TRBV18	TRBJ2-1
CASSPGGTQYF	TGTGCCAGCAGCCCCGGGGGTACGCAGTATTTT	.	.	TRBV7-2	TRBJ2-3
CASSFTLKETQYF	TGTGCCAGCAGCTTTACCCTAAAAGAGACCCAGTACTTC	few	.	TRBV11-3	TRBJ2-5
CASSQKRTDNYGYTF	TGCGCCAGCAGCCAAAAGCGGACAGATAACTATGGCTACACCTTC	.	.	TRBV5-1	TRBJ1-2
CASKEWKGGANEKLFF	TGCGCCAGCAAAGAGTGGAAAGGGGGAGCTAATGAAAAACTGTTTTTT	.	.	TRBV4-1	TRBJ1-4
CASSEATPGHKKLFF	TGTGCCAGCAGTGAGGCTACACCGGGACATAAAAAACTGTTTTTT	.	.	TRBV2	TRBJ1-4
CASSSSSNEKLFF	TGTGCCAGCAGTAGCTCGTCTAATGAAAAACTGTTTTTT	once	.	TRBV27	TRBJ1-4
CASRTGVLQPQHF	TGTGCCAGCAGGACAGGGGTGTTACAGCCCCAGCATTTT	.	TRBD1	TRBV2	TRBJ1-5
CASSLGQEANTEAFF	TGTGCCAGCAGCTTGGGACAGGAGGCGAACACTGAAGCTTTCTTT	.	.	TRBV5-4	TRBJ1-1